This TCR beta chain is drawn from a study of blood T cell repertoires in COVID-19. Overall study: The origin of the acute and convalescent COVID-19 samples was the United States, Italy and Spain.

This CDR3 comprises 15 residues. The ends lost 3 bases at V and 8 bases at J; junction bases unmatched: 9. Germline CDR1 reads LNHNV; CDR2 reads YYDKDF (reference sequence). TCRdb's table, derived via immunoSEQ multiplex PCR, lists solely in-frame clones and lacks some. The sample holds about 140,000 clones, about four fifths seen once. Sequences were obtained from PBMCs or T cells enriched from blood (not recorded which). The genes are TRBV15 and TRBJ1-1; 10 bases match TRBD1. The TCR was taken from a woman aged 18-30 years who had been exposed to COVID-19. As DNA, the CDR3 is TGTGCCACCAGCAGGGTGGGAACGGACAGGGGGGAAGCTTTCTTT. Encoded protein: CATSRVGTDRGEAFF.